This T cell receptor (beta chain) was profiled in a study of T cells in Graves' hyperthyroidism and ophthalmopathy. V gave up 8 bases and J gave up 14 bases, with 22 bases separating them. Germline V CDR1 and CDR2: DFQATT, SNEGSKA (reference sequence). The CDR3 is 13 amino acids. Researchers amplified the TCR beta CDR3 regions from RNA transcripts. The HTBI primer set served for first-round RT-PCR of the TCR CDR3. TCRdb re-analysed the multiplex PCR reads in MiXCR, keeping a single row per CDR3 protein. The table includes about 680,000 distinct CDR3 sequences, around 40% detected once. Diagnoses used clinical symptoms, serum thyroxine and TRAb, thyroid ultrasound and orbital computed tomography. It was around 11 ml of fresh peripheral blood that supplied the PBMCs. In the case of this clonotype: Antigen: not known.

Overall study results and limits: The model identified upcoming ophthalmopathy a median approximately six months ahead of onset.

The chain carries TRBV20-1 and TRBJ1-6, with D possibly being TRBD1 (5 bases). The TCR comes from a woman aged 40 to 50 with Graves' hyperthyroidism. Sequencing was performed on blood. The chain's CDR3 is CSHAHGGDNALHF. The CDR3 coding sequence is TGCAGTCACGCCCACGGGGGGGATAACGCCCTCCACTTT.